The T cell receptor (beta chain) under discussion was sequenced for a study of T cell responses to AZD1222 COVID-19 vaccine. Study findings and constraints: Seropositivity was recorded at baseline in only 5 or 6 AZD1222 recipients. There were repertoire samples only from the period after the peak T cell response.

About this clone itself: No antigen is known for it.

Sequencing used immunoSEQ multiplex PCR; TCRdb keeps in-frame clones, though not all of them. The sample consists of some 130,000 clones, 80% to 95% of them appearing once. V shed 5 bases and J shed 0 bases, with 14 bases lying between them. CDR1 and CDR2 (germline): SGHTA, FQGTGA. The CDR3 runs to 16 residues. Pooling of second doses given at about 4 or about 12 weeks was done. This sample comprised peripheral blood, obtained 28 days after the second AZD1222 dose. The clonotype comes from an adult who received the AZD1222 COVID-19 vaccine. The chain carries TRBV7-3 and TRBJ2-1; D may be TRBD2 (5 bases). The CDR3 nucleotides read TGTGCCAGCAGCCCGGAGAGCGGTAGCTCCTACAATGAGCAGTTCTTC. Encoded protein: CASSPESGSSYNEQFF.